The TCR beta chain under discussion was sequenced for a study of T cell responses to AZD1222 COVID-19 vaccine. Data came from immunoSEQ multiplex PCR; TCRdb stores just in-frame clones and leaves some out. The data contain some 89,000 clones, about 92% of them singletons. V was trimmed by 4 bases and J by 10 bases, leaving 8 bases between them. The CDR3 is 11 amino acids. Germline CDR1 LGHDT, CDR2 YNNKEL (reference sequence). Study-level points and caveats: Spike-wide coverage was observed for vaccine-associated CD4 TCRs, with dominant responses at 160-218 and 743-854.

With regard to this clone: As yet, its antigen is unknown.

The chain joins TRBV3-1 (or the pseudogene TRBV3-2) to TRBJ2-1; D is unclear. The input for sequencing was peripheral blood, taken on day 0 of AZD1222 vaccination. This TCR came from an adult in good health. The CDR3 bases are TGTGCCAGCAGCCTCGTCCGGGAGCAGTTCTTC. Translating gives CASSLVREQFF.